This is a list of T cell receptor beta chains from one sample in a study of T cell responses to AZD1222 COVID-19 vaccine. The assay was immunoSEQ multiplex PCR, and TCRdb's table has in-frame clones only and misses some. Of about 120,000 clones detected, around nine tenths appear once; the ten largest clones hold around 8.6%. The source was peripheral blood, collected on day 0 of AZD1222 vaccination. Receptors originate from an adult in good health. Both conserved end residues are part of each CDR3. The D gene is left open where the match is weak. Size is stated for part of the rows, as once, few or many counts, or as a class when the clone is expanded.

CDR3aa | CDR3nt | abundance | j_gene | d_gene | v_gene
CASRGDRGYTGELFF | TGCGCCAGCAGGGGGGACAGGGGGTACACCGGGGAGCTGTTTTTT | NA | TRBJ2-2 | TRBD1 | TRBV10-2
CAWSLRGAGQYF | TGTGCCTGGAGTCTCCGGGGAGCTGGGCAGTACTTC | NA | TRBJ2-7 | NA | TRBV30
CASSPQGGKAFF | TGTGCCAGCAGTCCTCAGGGGGGGAAAGCTTTCTTT | NA | TRBJ1-1 | TRBD1 | TRBV12-3/TRBV12-4
CASSLGATSDYGEQFF | TGCGCCAGCAGCTTGGGTGCGACTAGCGATTATGGTGAGCAGTTCTTC | NA | TRBJ2-1 | TRBD2 | TRBV5-1
CASEGTRTRADTQYF | TGTGCCAGTGAGGGGACAAGGACCCGAGCAGATACGCAGTATTTT | once | TRBJ2-3 | NA | TRBV2
CASSYSPGTSGTQYF | TGTGCCAGCAGTTACTCGCCCGGGACTTCGGGTACGCAGTATTTT | NA | TRBJ2-3 | NA | TRBV6-2/TRBV6-3
CASSPPGGAGALAKNIQYF | TGTGCCAGCTCACCACCGGGGGGGGCAGGGGCGCTGGCCAAAAACATTCAGTACTTC | NA | TRBJ2-4 | NA | TRBV18
CASSLVPVDTQYF | TGCGCCAGCAGCTTGGTCCCCGTGGATACGCAGTATTTT | NA | TRBJ2-3 | NA | TRBV5-1
CASSYQEPTSGALSTDTQYF | TGTGCCAGCAGCTATCAAGAGCCGACTAGCGGGGCCTTAAGCACAGATACGCAGTATTTT | NA | TRBJ2-3 | TRBD2 | TRBV2
CASSLLAYNEQFF | TGTGCCAGCAGTTTATTGGCCTACAATGAGCAGTTCTTC | NA | TRBJ2-1 | NA | TRBV28
CASSPGGAAYGYTF | TGTGCCAGCTCACCAGGGGGCGCGGCCTATGGCTACACCTTC | NA | TRBJ1-2 | NA | TRBV18
CAWKDPMYGYTF | TGTGCCTGGAAAGATCCTATGTATGGCTACACCTTC | once | TRBJ1-2 | NA | TRBV30
CASSKIRPTGAGNYGYTF | TGTGCCAGCAGCAAGATTAGACCTACAGGGGCCGGTAACTATGGCTACACCTTC | NA | TRBJ1-2 | TRBD1 | TRBV5-6
CASSLNKGALSPDTQYF | TGCGCCAGCAGCTTGAATAAGGGGGCGCTTTCCCCAGATACGCAGTATTTT | NA | TRBJ2-3 | TRBD1 | TRBV5-1
CASRKTRGLLTDTQYF | TGCGCCAGCAGAAAGACGCGGGGGTTGCTGACAGATACGCAGTATTTT | NA | TRBJ2-3 | TRBD2 | TRBV5-1
CASSQVQGREQYF | TGTGCCAGCAGCCAAGTCCAGGGACGCGAGCAGTACTTC | once | TRBJ2-7 | NA | TRBV14
CARSSTGTSFGGYNEQFF | TGTGCCAGAAGCTCTACCGGGACTAGTTTTGGGGGATACAATGAGCAGTTCTTC | NA | TRBJ2-1 | TRBD2 | TRBV5-3
CASSLHGQGTYNEQFF | TGCGCCAGCAGCTTGCATGGACAGGGGACCTACAATGAGCAGTTCTTC | few | TRBJ2-1 | TRBD1 | TRBV5-1
CASSLFGMIIGYTF | TGCGCCAGCAGCTTGTTTGGAATGATCATAGGCTACACCTTC | once | TRBJ1-2 | NA | TRBV5-1
CASSSRDRANEKLFF | TGTGCCAGCAGCAGCCGGGACAGGGCTAATGAAAAACTGTTTTTT | NA | TRBJ1-4 | TRBD1 | TRBV5-8
CASSPPSGYNTGELFF | TGTGCCAGCTCACCTCCCTCAGGGTACAACACCGGGGAGCTGTTTTTT | NA | TRBJ2-2 | NA | TRBV18
CASSLAMNTEAFF | TGTGCCAGCAGTTTAGCCATGAACACTGAAGCTTTCTTT | NA | TRBJ1-1 | NA | TRBV12-3/TRBV12-4
CASSPGRGYGYTF | TGTGCCAGCAGTCCGGGACGGGGCTATGGCTACACCTTC | NA | TRBJ1-2 | NA | TRBV6-2/TRBV6-3
CASRPLRALAEAFF | TGTGCCAGTAGACCCTTGCGGGCTCTGGCTGAAGCTTTCTTT | once | TRBJ1-1 | NA | TRBV19
CASSPQGATYNEQFF | TGTGCCAGCAGCCCACAGGGGGCAACCTACAATGAGCAGTTCTTC | NA | TRBJ2-1 | TRBD1 | TRBV5-4
CASRSFGAGAGELFF | TGTGCCAGCAGAAGTTTTGGGGCTGGTGCCGGGGAGCTGTTTTTT | NA | TRBJ2-2 | NA | TRBV28
CASTGTGGGQPQHF | TGTGCCAGTACCGGGACAGGGGGCGGTCAGCCCCAGCATTTT | NA | TRBJ1-5 | TRBD1 | TRBV19
CASSITPMNTEAFF | TGTGCCAGTAGTATAACCCCGATGAACACTGAAGCTTTCTTT | NA | TRBJ1-1 | NA | TRBV19
CASSLRSTDTQYF | TGTGCCAGCAGCTTGCGGAGCACAGATACGCAGTATTTT | once | TRBJ2-3 | NA | TRBV5-6
CASSRAGRGSEAFF | TGTGCCAGCTCCCGGGCAGGCCGGGGCTCTGAAGCTTTCTTT | NA | TRBJ1-1 | NA | TRBV3-1/TRBV3-2
CASSLSGGGDGYTF | TGTGCCAGCAGCTTAAGTGGAGGGGGCGATGGCTACACCTTC | NA | TRBJ1-2 | TRBD1 | TRBV7-9
CASSLGSSYNEQFF | TGTGCCAGCAGCCTCGGCTCCTCCTACAATGAGCAGTTCTTC | NA | TRBJ2-1 | NA | TRBV11-2
CASSSERVWHF | TGTGCCAGCAGTTCAGAAAGAGTATGGCATTTT | NA | TRBJ1-5 | NA | TRBV28
CASSDGRNYYEQYF | TGCGCCAGCAGTGACGGGAGAAACTACTACGAGCAGTACTTC | NA | TRBJ2-7 | NA | TRBV10-1
CAWSVNPLSGNTIYF | TGTGCCTGGAGTGTAAACCCCCTCTCTGGAAACACCATATATTTT | NA | TRBJ1-3 | NA | TRBV30
CASSQDRFRTNTGELFF | TGTGCCAGCAGCCAAGACCGTTTCCGGACGAACACCGGGGAGCTGTTTTTT | NA | TRBJ2-2 | NA | TRBV3-1/TRBV3-2
CASSLGTGINQPQHF | TGTGCCAGCAGCTTGGGGACAGGCATAAATCAGCCCCAGCATTTT | once | TRBJ1-5 | TRBD1 | TRBV5-6
CASKGDNYGYTF | TGTGCCAGTAAGGGGGACAACTATGGCTACACCTTC | NA | TRBJ1-2 | NA | TRBV19
CASSQVVGEETQYF | TGTGCCAGCAGCCAAGTCGTGGGGGAAGAGACCCAGTACTTC | NA | TRBJ2-5 | NA | TRBV4-2
CASVYQGAWGQYF | TGTGCCAGCGTATATCAGGGGGCCTGGGGGCAGTACTTC | once | TRBJ2-7 | TRBD1 | TRBV2
CASSLNGAYEQYF | TGTGCCAGCAGTCTGAACGGGGCATACGAGCAGTACTTC | once | TRBJ2-7 | NA | TRBV2
CASSPPPPSYEQYF | TGTGCCAGCAGCCCCCCCCCGCCTTCCTACGAGCAGTACTTC | NA | TRBJ2-7 | NA | TRBV5-4
CASGLSYEQYF | TGTGCCAGCGGACTTTCGTACGAGCAGTACTTC | NA | TRBJ2-7 | NA | TRBV7-8
CAISDGSYEQYF | TGTGCCATATCGGACGGCTCCTACGAGCAGTACTTC | NA | TRBJ2-7 | NA | TRBV24-1
CASSSDRHSTNEKLFF | TGTGCCAGCAGCTCGGACAGGCACTCAACTAATGAAAAACTGTTTTTT | NA | TRBJ1-4 | TRBD1 | TRBV5-4
CAWSNSGRAPGDIVTQYF | TGTGCCTGGAGTAATAGCGGGAGGGCCCCAGGGGACATTGTTACGCAGTATTTT | NA | TRBJ2-3 | TRBD2 | TRBV30
CASSRQGSTGELFF | TGTGCCAGCTCCCGACAGGGGTCCACCGGGGAGCTGTTTTTT | NA | TRBJ2-2 | TRBD1 | TRBV18
CASSLGTSSGMGGYTF | TGCGCCAGCAGCTTGGGAACCTCCTCGGGGATGGGTGGCTACACCTTC | NA | TRBJ1-2 | NA | TRBV5-1
CASRGTGNQPQHF | TGTGCCAGCAGAGGGACAGGAAATCAGCCCCAGCATTTT | NA | TRBJ1-5 | TRBD1 | TRBV6-5
CASSHFDSYAYEQYF | TGTGCCAGCAGCCATTTTGACAGTTACGCCTACGAGCAGTACTTC | NA | TRBJ2-7 | NA | TRBV7-2